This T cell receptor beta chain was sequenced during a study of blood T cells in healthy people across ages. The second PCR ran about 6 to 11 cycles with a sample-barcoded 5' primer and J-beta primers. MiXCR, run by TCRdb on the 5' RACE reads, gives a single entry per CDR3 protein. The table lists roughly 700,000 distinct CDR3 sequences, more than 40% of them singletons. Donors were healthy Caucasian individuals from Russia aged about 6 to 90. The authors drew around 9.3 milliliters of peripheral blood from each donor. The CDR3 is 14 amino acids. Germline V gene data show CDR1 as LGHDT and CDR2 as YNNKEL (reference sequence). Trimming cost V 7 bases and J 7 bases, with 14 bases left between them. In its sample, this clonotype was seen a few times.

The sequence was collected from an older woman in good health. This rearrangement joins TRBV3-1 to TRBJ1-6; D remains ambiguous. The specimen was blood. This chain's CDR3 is CASTSGGINSPLHF. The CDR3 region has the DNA TGTGCCAGCACCTCCGGCGGGATCAATTCACCCCTCCACTTT.